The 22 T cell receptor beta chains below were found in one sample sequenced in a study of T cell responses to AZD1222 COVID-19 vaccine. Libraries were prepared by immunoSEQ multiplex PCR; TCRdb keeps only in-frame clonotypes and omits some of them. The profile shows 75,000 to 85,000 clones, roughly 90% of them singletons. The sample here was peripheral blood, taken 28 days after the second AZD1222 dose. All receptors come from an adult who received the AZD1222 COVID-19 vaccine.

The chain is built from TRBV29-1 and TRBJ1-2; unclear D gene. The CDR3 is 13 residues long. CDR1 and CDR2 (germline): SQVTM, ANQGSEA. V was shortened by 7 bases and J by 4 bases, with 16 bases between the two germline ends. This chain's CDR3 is CSASDGIGYGYTF. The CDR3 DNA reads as TGCAGCGCATCGGACGGGATCGGCTATGGCTACACCTTC. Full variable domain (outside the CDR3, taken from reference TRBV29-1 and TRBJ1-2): SAVISQKPSRDICQRGTSLTIQCQVDSQVTMMFWYRQQPGQSLTLIATANQGSEATYESGFVIDKFPISRPNLTFSTLTVSNMSPEDSSIYLCSASDGIGYGYTFGSGTRLTVV.

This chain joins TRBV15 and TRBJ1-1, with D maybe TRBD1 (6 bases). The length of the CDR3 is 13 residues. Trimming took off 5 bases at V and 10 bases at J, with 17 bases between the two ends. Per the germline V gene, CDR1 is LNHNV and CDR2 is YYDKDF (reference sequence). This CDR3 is CATSPTAVRGAFF. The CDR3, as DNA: TGTGCCACCAGCCCAACAGCTGTCAGGGGAGCTTTCTTT.

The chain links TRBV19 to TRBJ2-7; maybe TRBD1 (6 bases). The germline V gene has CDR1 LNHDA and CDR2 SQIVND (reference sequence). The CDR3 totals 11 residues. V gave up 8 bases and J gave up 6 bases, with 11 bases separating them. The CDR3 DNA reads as TGTGCCAGTTCTTTCAGGGGCGAGCAGTACTTC. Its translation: CASSFRGEQYF.

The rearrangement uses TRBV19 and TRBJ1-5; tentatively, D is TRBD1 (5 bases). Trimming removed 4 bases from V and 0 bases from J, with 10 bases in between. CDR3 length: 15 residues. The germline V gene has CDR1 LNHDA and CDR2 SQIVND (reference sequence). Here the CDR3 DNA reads TGTGCCAGTAGTAGGCCAGGGTCTAGCAATCAGCCCCAGCATTTT. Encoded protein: CASSRPGSSNQPQHF. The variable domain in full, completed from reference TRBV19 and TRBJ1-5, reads DGGITQSPKYLFRKEGQNVTLSCEQNLNHDAMYWYRQDPGQGLRLIYYSQIVNDFQKGDIAEGYSVSREKKESFPLTVTSAQKNPTAFYLCASSRPGSSNQPQHFGDGTRLSIL.

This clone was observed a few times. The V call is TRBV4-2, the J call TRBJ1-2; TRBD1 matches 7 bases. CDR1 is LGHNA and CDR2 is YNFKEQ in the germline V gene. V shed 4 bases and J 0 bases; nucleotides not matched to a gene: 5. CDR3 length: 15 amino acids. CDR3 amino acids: CASSRGQEANYGYTF. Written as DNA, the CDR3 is TGTGCCAGCAGCCGTGGACAGGAAGCTAACTATGGCTACACCTTC.

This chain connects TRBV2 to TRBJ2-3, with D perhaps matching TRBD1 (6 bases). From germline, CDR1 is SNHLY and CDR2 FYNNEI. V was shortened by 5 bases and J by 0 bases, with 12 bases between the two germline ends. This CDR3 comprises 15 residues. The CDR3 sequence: CASSPQGPSTDTQYF. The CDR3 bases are TGTGCCAGCAGTCCACAGGGACCCAGCACAGATACGCAGTATTTT.

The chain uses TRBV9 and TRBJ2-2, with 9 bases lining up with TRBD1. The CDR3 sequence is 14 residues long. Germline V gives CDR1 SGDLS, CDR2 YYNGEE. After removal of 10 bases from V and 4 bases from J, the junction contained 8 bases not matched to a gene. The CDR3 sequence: CASSGQGSTGELFF. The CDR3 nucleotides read TGTGCCTCGTCTGGACAGGGGTCCACCGGGGAGCTGTTTTTT.

The DNA of the CDR3 is TGTGCCAGCAGCATCGGGACAAACCAAGAGACCCAGTACTTC. Protein product: CASSIGTNQETQYF. The chain couples TRBV5-4 to TRBJ2-5; D may be TRBD1 (6 bases). Germline CDR1 SGHNT, CDR2 YYREEE (reference sequence). Trimming removed 4 bases at V and 0 bases at J, with 10 bases between. The CDR3 sequence is 14 residues long.

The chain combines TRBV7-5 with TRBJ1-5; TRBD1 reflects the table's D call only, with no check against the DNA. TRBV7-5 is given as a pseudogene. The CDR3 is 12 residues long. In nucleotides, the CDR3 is TGTGTCAGAAGCACCAGGAACCAGCCCCAGCATTTT. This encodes CVRSTRNQPQHF.

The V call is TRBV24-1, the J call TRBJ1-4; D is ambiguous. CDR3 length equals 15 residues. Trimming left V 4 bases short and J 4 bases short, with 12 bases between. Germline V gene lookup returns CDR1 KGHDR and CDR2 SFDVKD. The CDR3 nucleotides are TGTGCCACCAGTGACACGGGTGGGGATAATGAAAAACTGTTTTTT. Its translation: CATSDTGGDNEKLFF.

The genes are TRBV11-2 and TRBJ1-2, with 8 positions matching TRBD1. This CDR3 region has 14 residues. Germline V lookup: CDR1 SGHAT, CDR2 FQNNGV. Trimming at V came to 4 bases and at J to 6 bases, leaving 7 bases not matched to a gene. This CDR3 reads CASSSDRGADGYTF. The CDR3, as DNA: TGTGCCAGCAGCTCCGACAGGGGCGCTGATGGCTACACCTTC.

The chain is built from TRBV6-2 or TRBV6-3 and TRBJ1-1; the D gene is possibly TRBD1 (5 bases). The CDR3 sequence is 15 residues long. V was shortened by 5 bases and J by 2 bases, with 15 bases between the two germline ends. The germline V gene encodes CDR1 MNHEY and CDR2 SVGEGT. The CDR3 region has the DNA TGTGCCAGCAGTAGGATCGTCGGGGCCAACACTGAAGCTTTCTTT. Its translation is CASSRIVGANTEAFF.

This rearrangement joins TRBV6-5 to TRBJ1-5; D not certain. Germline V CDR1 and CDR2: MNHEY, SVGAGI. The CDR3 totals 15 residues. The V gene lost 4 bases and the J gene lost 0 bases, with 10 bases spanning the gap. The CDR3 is CASSLGGNSNQPQHF. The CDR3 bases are TGTGCCAGCAGTTTAGGAGGGAATAGCAATCAGCCCCAGCATTTT.

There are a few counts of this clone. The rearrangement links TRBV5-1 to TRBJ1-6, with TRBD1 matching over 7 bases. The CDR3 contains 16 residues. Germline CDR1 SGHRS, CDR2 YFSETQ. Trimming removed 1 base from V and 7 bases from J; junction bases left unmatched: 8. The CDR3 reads CASSLKGAFENSPLHF. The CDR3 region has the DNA TGCGCCAGCAGCTTGAAGGGGGCCTTCGAGAATTCACCCCTCCACTTT.

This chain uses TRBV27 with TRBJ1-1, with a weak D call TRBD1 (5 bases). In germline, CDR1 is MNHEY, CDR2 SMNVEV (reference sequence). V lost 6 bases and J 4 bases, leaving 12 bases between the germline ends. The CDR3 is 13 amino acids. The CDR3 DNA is TGTGCCAGCAGAGCCGGGGGTCCCACTGAAGCTTTCTTT. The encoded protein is CASRAGGPTEAFF.

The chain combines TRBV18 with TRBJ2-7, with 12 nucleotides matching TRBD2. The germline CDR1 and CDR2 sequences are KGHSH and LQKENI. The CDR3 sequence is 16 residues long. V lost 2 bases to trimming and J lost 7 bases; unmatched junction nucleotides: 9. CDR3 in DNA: TGTGCCAGCTCACCAGGGGCTAGCGGGGGGGCAGGTGAGCAGTACTTC. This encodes CASSPGASGGAGEQYF.

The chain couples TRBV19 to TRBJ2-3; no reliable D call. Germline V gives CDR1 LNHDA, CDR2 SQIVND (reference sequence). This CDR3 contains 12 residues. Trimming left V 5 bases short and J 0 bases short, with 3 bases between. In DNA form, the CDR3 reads TGTGCCAGTAGTCGGAGCACAGATACGCAGTATTTT. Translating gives CASSRSTDTQYF. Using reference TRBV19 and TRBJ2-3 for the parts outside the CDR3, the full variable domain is DGGITQSPKYLFRKEGQNVTLSCEQNLNHDAMYWYRQDPGQGLRLIYYSQIVNDFQKGDIAEGYSVSREKKESFPLTVTSAQKNPTAFYLCASSRSTDTQYFGPGTRLTVL.

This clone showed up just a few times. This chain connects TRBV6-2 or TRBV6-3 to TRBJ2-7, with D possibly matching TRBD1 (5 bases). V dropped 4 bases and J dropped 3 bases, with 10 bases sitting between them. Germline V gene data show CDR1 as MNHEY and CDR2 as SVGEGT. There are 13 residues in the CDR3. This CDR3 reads CASSFRGHYEQYF. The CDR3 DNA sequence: TGTGCCAGCAGTTTTCGCGGACACTACGAGCAGTACTTC.

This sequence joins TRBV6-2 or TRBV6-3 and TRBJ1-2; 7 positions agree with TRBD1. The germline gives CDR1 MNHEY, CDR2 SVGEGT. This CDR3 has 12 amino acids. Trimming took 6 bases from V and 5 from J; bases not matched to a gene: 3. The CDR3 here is CASSWGQYGYTF. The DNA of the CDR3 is TGTGCCAGCAGCTGGGGACAGTATGGCTACACCTTC.

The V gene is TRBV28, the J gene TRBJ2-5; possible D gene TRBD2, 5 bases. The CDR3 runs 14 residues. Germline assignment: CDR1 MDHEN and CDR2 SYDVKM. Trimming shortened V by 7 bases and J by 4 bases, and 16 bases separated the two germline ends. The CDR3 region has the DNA TGTGCCAGCACCCTGGGAGTGGGCGGAGAGACCCAGTACTTC. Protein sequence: CASTLGVGGETQYF.

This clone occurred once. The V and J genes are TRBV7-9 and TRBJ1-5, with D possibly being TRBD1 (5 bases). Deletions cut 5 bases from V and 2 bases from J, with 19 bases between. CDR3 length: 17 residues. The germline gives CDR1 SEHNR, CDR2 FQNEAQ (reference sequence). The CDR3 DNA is TGTGCCAGCAGCAAAACCGCCGGGGGGATCGGCAATCAGCCCCAGCATTTT. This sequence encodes CASSKTAGGIGNQPQHF.

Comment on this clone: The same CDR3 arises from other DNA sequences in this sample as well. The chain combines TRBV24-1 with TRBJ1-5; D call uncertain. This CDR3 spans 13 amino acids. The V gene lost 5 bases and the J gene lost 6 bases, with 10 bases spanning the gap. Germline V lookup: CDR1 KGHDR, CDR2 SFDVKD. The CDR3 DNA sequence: TGTGCCACCAGTGGTCCCGGTGGTCAGCCCCAGCATTTT. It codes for CATSGPGGQPQHF.